The 28 T cell receptor beta chains below come from one sample, sequenced in a study of T cell repertoires in cytomegalovirus infection. These TCRs' antigens remain unknown. TCRdb recomputed calls from the reads with MiXCR, one row per CDR3 protein. The sample lists roughly 990,000 distinct CDR3 sequences, roughly 31% occurring once. This material consisted of cultured CD8+ T cells from PBMCs, taken from culture after CMV antigen stimulation. The receptors derive from a human donor in good health (CMV status not recorded). Some clones in this sample may be carry-over from other donors' samples.

This clonotype was seen only a few times. J is TRBJ2-7 and V is TRBV27, with unresolved D. The CDR3 is made up of 14 amino acids. From germline, CDR1 is MNHEY and CDR2 SMNVEV (reference sequence). The V gene lost 1 base and the J gene lost 0 bases, with 7 bases spanning the gap. The CDR3 DNA reads TGTGCCAGCAGTTTATTGGCAGCCTCCTACGAGCAGTACTTC. Protein product: CASSLLAASYEQYF.

The V gene is TRBV7-9, the J gene TRBJ2-5; either TRBD1 or TRBD2 may fit D (5 bases each). Trimming cost V 6 bases and J 3 bases, with 14 bases left between them. Germline CDR1 SEHNR, CDR2 FQNEAQ (reference sequence). This CDR3 is 14 amino acids long. The CDR3 loop reads CASSGKWGKETQYF. In nucleotides, the CDR3 is TGTGCCAGCAGTGGGAAATGGGGGAAAGAGACCCAGTACTTC.

This clonotype appeared many times. The chain employs TRBV7-6 and TRBJ2-7; D possibly corresponds to TRBD2 (6 bases). V lost 2 bases to trimming and J lost 3 bases, with 14 bases between them. Germline V lookup: CDR1 SGHVS, CDR2 FNYEAQ. This CDR3 comprises 15 residues. The CDR3: CASSLLGTPLYEQYF. Written as DNA, the CDR3 is TGTGCCAGCAGCTTACTGGGGACTCCACTCTACGAGCAGTACTTC. The complete variable domain, with remaining parts taken from reference TRBV7-6 and TRBJ2-7, reads GAGVSQSPRYKVTKRGQDVALRCDPISGHVSLYWYRQALGQGPEFLTYFNYEAQQDKSGLPNDRFSAERPEGSISTLTIQRTEQRDSAMYRCASSLLGTPLYEQYFGPGTRLTVT.

The V and J genes are TRBV6-1 and TRBJ2-7; D unclear. CDR1 is MNHNS, CDR2 SASEGT, per germline. Trimming removed 5 bases at V and 2 bases at J, with 13 bases between. This CDR3 spans 14 amino acids. The CDR3 sequence: CASSKPGLAYEQYF. The CDR3 nucleotides read TGTGCCAGCAGTAAACCGGGCCTCGCCTACGAGCAGTACTTC.

This clonotype was counted many times. The V call is TRBV7-6, the J call TRBJ2-1, with TRBD2 matching 8 bases. Trimming at V came to 5 bases and at J to 8 bases, leaving 14 bases not matched to a gene. CDR1 is SGHVS and CDR2 is FNYEAQ in the germline V gene. The CDR3 runs to 16 residues. The CDR3 sequence is CASSPGVAGSLDEQFF. As DNA, the CDR3 is TGTGCCAGCAGCCCCGGGGTAGCGGGGTCCCTCGATGAGCAGTTCTTC.

This clonotype was seen at least ten times. The chain carries TRBV7-2 and TRBJ2-5, with D perhaps being TRBD1 or TRBD2 (5 bases each). The CDR3 runs to 15 residues. CDR1 SGHTA and CDR2 FQGNSA come from the germline V gene. The V and J ends lost 3 bases and 5 bases respectively, with 16 bases between them. In DNA, the CDR3 is TGTGCCAGCAGCTTGAGGGGACCCCAAGCGGAGACCCAGTACTTC. This encodes CASSLRGPQAETQYF. Looking up the rest from reference TRBV7-2 and TRBJ2-5 gives the full variable domain: GAGVSQSPSNKVTEKGKDVELRCDPISGHTALYWYRQSLGQGLEFLIYFQGNSAPDKSGLPSDRFSAERTGGSVSTLTIQRTQQEDSAVYLCASSLRGPQAETQYFGPGTRLLVL.

The genes are TRBV7-9 and TRBJ2-5, with no clear D. CDR1 SEHNR and CDR2 FQNEAQ come from the germline V gene (reference sequence). Trimming removed 1 base from V and 5 bases from J, with 8 bases in between. The CDR3 is made up of 13 amino acids. CDR3: CASSLVERETQYF. In DNA form, the CDR3 reads TGTGCCAGCAGCTTAGTGGAGAGGGAGACCCAGTACTTC.

This clonotype has a count of ten or more. This rearrangement joins TRBV7-2 to TRBJ2-1; tentative D call: TRBD2 (7 bases). In germline, CDR1 is SGHTA, CDR2 FQGNSA. The CDR3 consists of 13 residues. For the CDR3, the DNA is TGTGCGGAGGCGGGGGCTGCCTACAATGAGCAGTTCTTC. It specifies CAEAGAAYNEQFF.

J is TRBJ2-2 and V is TRBV27; the match to TRBD2 covers 8 bases. The V gene end was trimmed by 3 bases and the J gene end by 7 bases; junction bases not matched to a gene: 4. The CDR3 totals 14 residues. The germline V gene encodes CDR1 MNHEY and CDR2 SMNVEV (reference sequence). In DNA form, the CDR3 reads TGTGCCAGCAGTTTTGGCGGGGGGAGCGGGGAGCTGTTTTTT. Amino acids: CASSFGGGSGELFF.

This clonotype was counted only a few times. V is TRBV19 and J is TRBJ2-1; D possibly corresponds to TRBD2 (5 bases). In germline, CDR1 is LNHDA, CDR2 SQIVND (reference sequence). The V gene lost 5 bases and the J gene lost 3 bases, with 20 bases spanning the gap. The CDR3 extends over 17 amino acids. CDR3 loop: CASSASWRVHHYNEQFF. CDR3 DNA: TGTGCCAGTAGTGCCAGCTGGCGGGTCCACCACTACAATGAGCAGTTCTTC.

V gene TRBV12-3 or TRBV12-4 combines with J gene TRBJ2-3; D is possibly TRBD1 or TRBD2 (6 bases each). The V end was cut by 1 base, the J end by 2 bases, with 10 bases between. The CDR3 totals 15 residues. The chain's CDR3 is CASSLDGGITDTQYF. DNA for the CDR3: TGTGCCAGCAGTTTAGACGGGGGCATCACAGATACGCAGTATTTT.

This clonotype was picked up a small number of times. The chain carries TRBV7-9 and TRBJ1-6; D ambiguous. The V end was cut by 5 bases, the J end by 3 bases, with 14 bases between. This CDR3 is built from 16 residues. Germline V gene lookup returns CDR1 SEHNR and CDR2 FQNEAQ (reference sequence). Here the CDR3 reads CASSPLAGVYNSPLHF. CDR3 DNA sequence: TGTGCCAGCAGCCCCTTGGCAGGAGTCTATAATTCACCCCTCCACTTT.

This sequence joins TRBV6-1 and TRBJ2-7; D gene uncertain. This CDR3 spans 13 amino acids. Germline CDR1 reads MNHNS; CDR2 reads SASEGT. V was trimmed by 2 bases and J by 3 bases, leaving 8 bases between them. DNA for the CDR3: TGTGCCAGCAGTGAAACGTACTACTACGAGCAGTACGTC. As protein: CASSETYYYEQYV.

The rearrangement links TRBV19 to TRBJ2-7, with a possible D match to TRBD1 (6 bases). The V gene lost 2 bases and the J gene lost 1 base, with 12 bases spanning the gap. Per the germline V gene, CDR1 is LNHDA and CDR2 is SQIVND (reference sequence). This CDR3 region has 15 residues. CDR3 region: CASSINDRSSYEQYF. As DNA, the CDR3 is TGTGCCAGTAGTATAAACGACAGGTCGTCCTACGAGCAGTACTTC.

This clonotype was seen at least ten times. The chain employs TRBV4-1 and TRBJ2-1; no definite D call. From germline, CDR1 is MGHRA and CDR2 YSYEKL. V dropped 1 base and J dropped 0 bases, with 13 bases sitting between them. This CDR3 region has 17 residues. CDR3 sequence: CASSQVSNSDSYNEQFF. CDR3 DNA sequence: TGCGCCAGCAGCCAAGTTTCTAACAGTGACTCCTACAATGAGCAGTTCTTC.

The chain recombines TRBV27 with TRBJ2-7; D possibly corresponds to TRBD1 (6 bases). Trimming took 6 bases from V and 1 from J, leaving 16 bases between them. CDR1 and CDR2 (germline): MNHEY, SMNVEV (reference sequence). The CDR3 is made up of 15 amino acids. DNA for the CDR3: TGTGCCAGCAGCCCACTCAGGGGAGCATCCTACGAGCAGTACTTC. It encodes CASSPLRGASYEQYF.

J is TRBJ2-5 and V is TRBV20-1; D ambiguous. The CDR3 length is 12 residues. With 0 bases removed from V and 4 bases from J, the gap between germline ends came to 6 bases. Per germline, CDR1 DFQATT and CDR2 SNEGSKA (reference sequence). The CDR3 nucleotides read TGCAGTGCTAGAGAAGTTCGAGAGACCCAGTACTTC. This encodes CSAREVRETQYF.

This clonotype was detected a few times. This chain links TRBV7-6 with TRBJ2-7; TRBD1 matches at 7 bases. Per the germline V gene, CDR1 is SGHVS and CDR2 is FNYEAQ. J gave up 2 bases and V 3 bases, and 4 bases lay outside the gene matches. There are 14 residues in the CDR3. CDR3 loop: CASSFDRAPYEQYF. The CDR3 DNA reads TGTGCCAGCAGCTTCGACAGGGCCCCCTACGAGCAGTACTTC.

The chain employs TRBV5-4 and TRBJ2-1, with a tentative D call TRBD1 (5 bases). Germline V gene data show CDR1 as SGHNT and CDR2 as YYREEE (reference sequence). V lost 1 base, J lost 7 bases, and 18 bases lay in between. This CDR3 is built from 16 residues. CDR3 coding DNA: TGTGCCAGCAGCTTGCCATGGGGCGAATCAAATAATGAGCAGTTCTTC. Protein sequence: CASSLPWGESNNEQFF.

V and J are TRBV2 and TRBJ1-2; D is possibly TRBD1 (5 bases). V was clipped by 8 bases and J by 10 bases, with 17 bases between them. This CDR3 is 12 amino acids long. CDR1 is SNHLY and CDR2 is FYNNEI in the germline V gene. The CDR3 protein is CASEMRRDDYTF. In DNA form, the CDR3 reads TGTGCCAGCGAGATGCGTCGGGACGACTACACCTTC.

The chain combines TRBV28 with TRBJ1-5; 7 bases map to TRBD1. Germline V gene sequence: CDR1 MDHEN, CDR2 SYDVKM. The CDR3 is 14 amino acids. V shed 8 bases and J 6 bases; nucleotides not matched to a gene: 10. The CDR3 coding sequence is TGTGCCAGCCACAAGGTCACAGGGGTTCAGCCCCAGCATTTT. Its translation is CASHKVTGVQPQHF.

This clonotype appeared a few times. The chain recombines TRBV6-5 with TRBJ2-5, with no clear D. The CDR3 loop spans 16 amino acids. CDR1 is MNHEY, CDR2 SVGAGI, per germline. Trimming stripped 0 bases from V and 1 base from J, with 12 bases between. The CDR3: CASSYSLYDAQETQYF. The CDR3 nucleotides read TGTGCCAGCAGTTACTCCCTCTATGACGCCCAAGAGACCCAGTACTTC.

This clonotype turned up a few times. The J gene is TRBJ2-3, the V gene TRBV7-6; D remains ambiguous. This CDR3 has 15 residues. Trimming took 3 bases from V and 2 from J, leaving 12 bases between them. CDR1 and CDR2 (germline): SGHVS, FNYEAQ. CDR3: CASSLDGTYTDTQYF. The CDR3 bases are TGTGCCAGCAGCTTGGACGGAACATACACAGATACGCAGTATTTT. Complete variable domain (other parts from reference TRBV7-6 and TRBJ2-3): GAGVSQSPRYKVTKRGQDVALRCDPISGHVSLYWYRQALGQGPEFLTYFNYEAQQDKSGLPNDRFSAERPEGSISTLTIQRTEQRDSAMYRCASSLDGTYTDTQYFGPGTRLTVL.

The J gene is TRBJ2-2, the V gene TRBV7-6, with 13 bases aligning to TRBD2. From germline, CDR1 is SGHVS and CDR2 FNYEAQ. Trimming took 5 bases from V and 3 from J; bases not matched to a gene: 9. CDR3 length: 18 residues. CDR3 in amino acids: CASSLRTSGGSDTGELFF. The CDR3 bases are TGTGCCAGCAGCCTACGGACTAGCGGGGGCTCCGACACCGGGGAGCTGTTTTTT.

This clonotype was detected ten times or more. V usage is TRBV6-1 and J usage is TRBJ1-1; no definite D call. The germline CDR1 and CDR2 sequences are MNHNS and SASEGT. Trimming removed 7 bases from V and 5 bases from J, with 17 bases in between. The CDR3 consists of 14 residues. The CDR3 loop reads CASMSGRGGTEAFF. The CDR3 DNA is TGTGCCAGCATGAGCGGACGGGGAGGGACTGAAGCTTTCTTT.

This clonotype was recorded many times. The chain employs TRBV6-1 and TRBJ2-7; D is unresolved. CDR1 MNHNS and CDR2 SASEGT come from the germline V gene. The CDR3 consists of 14 residues. Trimming shortened V by 4 bases and J by 2 bases, and 12 bases separated the two germline ends. The CDR3 DNA reads TGTGCCAGCAGTGTCTCAAACAGTGCCTACGAGCAGTACGTC. Protein: CASSVSNSAYEQYV.

The chain links TRBV5-1 to TRBJ2-7, with TRBD1 matching over 11 bases. Germline V gene data show CDR1 as SGHRS and CDR2 as YFSETQ. CDR3 length: 14 residues. The junction had 7 bases not matched to a gene; V was cut back by 6 bases and J by 5 bases. The CDR3 loop reads CASTLGTGGHEQYF. The CDR3 nucleotides are TGCGCCAGCACGCTAGGGACAGGGGGTCACGAGCAGTACTTC.

The chain carries TRBV12-3 or TRBV12-4 and TRBJ1-2; 7 nucleotides agree with TRBD1. Trimming took 7 bases from V and 8 from J; bases not matched to a gene: 25. This CDR3 is 18 amino acids long. The CDR3 coding sequence is TGTGCCAGCACCTCTTTTAATACAGGGGCCGCCCGGTTTAGGGGCTACACCTTC. Its protein is CASTSFNTGAARFRGYTF.